The clone carrying this T cell receptor (beta chain) has a handful of counts. The antigen is unknown. Using its own MiXCR run on the RT-PCR reads, TCRdb lists one record per CDR3 protein. Of some 850,000 distinct CDR3 sequences listed, 15% to 20% are singletons. The record originates from a study of response to subunit inactivated influenza vaccine. Findings and limits, study-wide: Authors suggested seasonal influenza vaccinations each recruit few new T cells.

The clonotype was recovered from a man between 50 and 59 years old who received an inactivated influenza vaccine. Source: PBMCs from blood, taken around 5 days after vaccination.

For the CDR3, the DNA is TGTGCCAGCAGTTACTCGATAGGTACTGGGGAGCAGTTCTTC. Translation: CASSYSIGTGEQFF. The rearrangement links TRBV6-5 to TRBJ2-1; D gene uncertain. Germline CDR1 and CDR2: MNHEY and SVGAGI. The CDR3 sequence is 14 residues long. V was trimmed by 0 bases and J by 10 bases, leaving 13 bases between them.